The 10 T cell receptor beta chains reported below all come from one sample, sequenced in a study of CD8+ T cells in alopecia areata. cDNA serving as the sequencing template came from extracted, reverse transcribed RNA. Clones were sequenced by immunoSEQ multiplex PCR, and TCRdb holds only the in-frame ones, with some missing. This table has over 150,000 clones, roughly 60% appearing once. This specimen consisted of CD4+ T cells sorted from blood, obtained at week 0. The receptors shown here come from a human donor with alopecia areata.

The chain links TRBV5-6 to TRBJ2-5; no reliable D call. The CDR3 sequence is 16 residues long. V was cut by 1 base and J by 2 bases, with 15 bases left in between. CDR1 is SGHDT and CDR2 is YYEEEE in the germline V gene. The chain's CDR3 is CASSLKSHVSQETQYF. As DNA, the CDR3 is TGTGCCAGCAGCTTGAAAAGTCATGTGAGTCAAGAGACCCAGTACTTC.

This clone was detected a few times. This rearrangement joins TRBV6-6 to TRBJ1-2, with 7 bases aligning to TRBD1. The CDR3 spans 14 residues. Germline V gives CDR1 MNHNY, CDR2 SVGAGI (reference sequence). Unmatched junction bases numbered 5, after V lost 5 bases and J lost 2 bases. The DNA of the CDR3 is TGTGCCAGCAGTGCGGGGACAGCCAACTATGGCTACACCTTC. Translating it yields CASSAGTANYGYTF.

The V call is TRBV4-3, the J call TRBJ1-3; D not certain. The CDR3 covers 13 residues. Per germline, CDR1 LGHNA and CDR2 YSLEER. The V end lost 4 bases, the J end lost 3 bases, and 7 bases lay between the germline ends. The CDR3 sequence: CASSPNRGNTIYF. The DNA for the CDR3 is TGCGCCAGCAGCCCCAATCGTGGAAACACCATATATTTT.

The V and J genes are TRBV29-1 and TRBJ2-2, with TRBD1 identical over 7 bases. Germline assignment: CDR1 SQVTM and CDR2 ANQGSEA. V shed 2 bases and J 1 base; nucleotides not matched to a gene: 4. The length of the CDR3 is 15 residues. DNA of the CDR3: TGCAGCGTTGAAACTCGACAGGGGAACACCGGGGAGCTGTTTTTT. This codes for CSVETRQGNTGELFF.

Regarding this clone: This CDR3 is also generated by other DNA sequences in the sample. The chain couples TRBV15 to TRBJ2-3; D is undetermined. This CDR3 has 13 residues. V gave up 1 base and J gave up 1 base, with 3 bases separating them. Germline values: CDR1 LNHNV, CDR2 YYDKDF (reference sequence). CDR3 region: CATSRGGTDTQYF. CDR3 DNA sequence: TGTGCCACCAGCAGAGGTGGCACAGATACGCAGTATTTT.

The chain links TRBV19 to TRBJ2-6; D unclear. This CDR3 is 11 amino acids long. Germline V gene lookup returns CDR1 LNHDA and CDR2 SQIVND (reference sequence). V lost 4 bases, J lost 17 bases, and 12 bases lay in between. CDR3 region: CASSTEHGLTF. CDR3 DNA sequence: TGTGCCAGTAGTACCGAACATGGTTTGACTTTC.

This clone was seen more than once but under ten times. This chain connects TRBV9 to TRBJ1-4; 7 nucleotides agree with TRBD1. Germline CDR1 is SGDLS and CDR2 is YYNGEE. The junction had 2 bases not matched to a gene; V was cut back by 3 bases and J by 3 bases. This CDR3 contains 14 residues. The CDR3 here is CASSAGQANEKLFF. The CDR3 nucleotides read TGTGCCAGCAGCGCTGGACAGGCTAATGAAAAACTGTTTTTT.

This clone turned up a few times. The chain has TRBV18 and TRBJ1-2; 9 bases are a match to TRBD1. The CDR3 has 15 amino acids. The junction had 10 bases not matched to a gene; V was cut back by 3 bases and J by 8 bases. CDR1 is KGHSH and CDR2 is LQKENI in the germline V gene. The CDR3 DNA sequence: TGTGCCAGCTCACCGAACGCCGGGACAGGGCGCGGCTACACCTTC. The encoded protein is CASSPNAGTGRGYTF.

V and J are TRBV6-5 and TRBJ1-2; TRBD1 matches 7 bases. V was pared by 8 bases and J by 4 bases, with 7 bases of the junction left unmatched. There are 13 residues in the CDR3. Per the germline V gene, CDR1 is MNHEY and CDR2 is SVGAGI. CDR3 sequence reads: CASGEDRSYGYTF. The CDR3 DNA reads TGTGCCAGCGGCGAGGACAGGTCCTATGGCTACACCTTC.

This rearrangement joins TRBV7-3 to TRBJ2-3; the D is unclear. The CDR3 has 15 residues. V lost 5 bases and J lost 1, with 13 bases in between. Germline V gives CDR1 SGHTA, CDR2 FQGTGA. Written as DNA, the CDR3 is TGTGCCAGCAGCCTACGGGCCTCAGGCACAGATACGCAGTATTTT. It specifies CASSLRASGTDTQYF.